One and the same sample provided the 20 T cell receptor beta chains below, sequenced in a study of T-cell reconstitution after alpha-beta-depleted transplantation in children. Preparing the TCRbeta library involved the use of unique molecular identifiers. TCRdb processed the PCR reads anew with MiXCR; each CDR3 protein has one entry. Counted here are about 490,000 distinct CDR3 sequences, about 11% occurring once; the ten biggest clones make up around 2%. Sample: PBMCs, taken before TCRalphabeta/CD19-depleted stem cell transplant. These receptors were obtained from a child aged 2 to 15 with inherited bone marrow failure, due to receive a stem cell transplant.

This clonotype was recorded a few times. The chain couples TRBV24-1 to TRBJ1-1; the D is unclear. The CDR3 is 13 residues long. CDR1 and CDR2 from the germline V gene are KGHDR and SFDVKD. Trimming took off 7 bases at V and 4 bases at J, with 12 bases between the two ends. CDR3 in DNA: TGTGCCACCAGCTTGGGGATGAGCACTGAAGCTTTCTTT. It is translated as CATSLGMSTEAFF.

This clonotype was picked up a small number of times. This sequence joins TRBV30 and TRBJ1-5; 7 positions agree with TRBD1. CDR1 and CDR2 from the germline V gene are GTSNPN and SVGIG (reference sequence). The CDR3 covers 14 residues. The ends lost 1 base at V and 2 bases at J; junction bases unmatched: 2. CDR3 coding DNA: TGTGCCTGGAGTGAAGGACAGGGCAATCAGCCCCAGCATTTT. It yields the protein CAWSEGQGNQPQHF.

This clonotype was seen repeatedly, ten times or more. The chain combines TRBV4-3 with TRBJ2-3; unclear D gene. This CDR3 has 15 residues. V lost 1 base to trimming and J lost 1 base, with 9 bases between them. Germline assignment: CDR1 LGHNA and CDR2 YSLEER. The DNA for the CDR3 is TGCGCCAGCAGCCAAGCGCGTCAGGGCACAGATACGCAGTATTTT. The encoded protein is CASSQARQGTDTQYF.

This clonotype was seen at least ten times. The chain couples TRBV4-2 to TRBJ2-1; TRBD1 matches 9 bases. The junction had 7 bases not matched to a gene; V was cut back by 0 bases and J by 4 bases. This CDR3 contains 17 residues. CDR1 LGHNA and CDR2 YNFKEQ come from the germline V gene. CDR3 sequence (DNA): TGTGCCAGCAGCCAAGATTTACAGGGGGCAAGGTACAATGAGCAGTTCTTC. Amino acids: CASSQDLQGARYNEQFF.

The J gene is TRBJ2-5, the V gene TRBV7-3; D is unclear. Per germline, CDR1 SGHTA and CDR2 FQGTGA. The CDR3 extends over 13 amino acids. V gave up 11 bases and J gave up 5 bases, with 18 bases separating them. Written as DNA, the CDR3 is TGTGCCCTCAGTTGGGTCTCTGGGGAGACCCAGTACTTC. Translation gives CALSWVSGETQYF.

This clonotype was detected a few times. V and J are TRBV6-2 or TRBV6-3 and TRBJ2-7; the match to TRBD1 covers 7 bases. The length of the CDR3 is 14 residues. V was clipped by 2 bases and J by 3 bases; unmatched bases: 4. The germline gives CDR1 MNHEY, CDR2 SVGEGT. CDR3 DNA sequence: TGTGCCAGCAGTTACGGGACAGATCTCTACGAGCAGTACTTC. This codes for CASSYGTDLYEQYF.

In its sample, this clonotype was seen many times. The genes are TRBV4-3 and TRBJ2-1; D may be TRBD2 (6 bases). This CDR3 region has 16 residues. Trimming left V 0 bases short and J 6 bases short, with 15 bases between. Germline V gene data show CDR1 as LGHNA and CDR2 as YSLEER. Written as DNA, the CDR3 is TGCGCCAGCAGCCAAGATCGAGGAGGGAGTGGCAATGAGCAGTTCTTC. It specifies CASSQDRGGSGNEQFF.

A few counts support this clonotype. The chain uses TRBV5-1 and TRBJ2-3; maybe TRBD2 (6 bases). Trimming cost V 4 bases and J 0 bases, with 15 bases left between them. CDR1 and CDR2 from the germline V gene are SGHRS and YFSETQ. This CDR3 comprises 16 residues. CDR3 loop: CASSSAPGTSTDTQYF. The DNA of the CDR3 is TGCGCCAGCAGCAGTGCCCCGGGGACTAGCACAGATACGCAGTATTTT. The variable domain in full, with the rest retrieved from reference TRBV5-1 and TRBJ2-3, is KAGVTQTPRYLIKTRGQQVTLSCSPISGHRSVSWYQQTPGQGLQFLFEYFSETQRNKGNFPGRFSGRQFSNSRSEMNVSTLELGDSALYLCASSSAPGTSTDTQYFGPGTRLTVL.

The chain recombines TRBV27 with TRBJ2-5, with D perhaps TRBD1 (6 bases). CDR1 and CDR2 (germline): MNHEY, SMNVEV (reference sequence). Between the trimmed V and J ends, which lost 3 bases and 5 bases, there was a span of 19 bases. The CDR3 runs 16 residues. This CDR3 is CASSFYGTSPVETQYF. As DNA, the CDR3 is TGTGCCAGCAGTTTCTACGGGACATCCCCTGTGGAGACCCAGTACTTC.

In its sample, this clonotype was seen many times. The chain has TRBV5-1 and TRBJ2-1; TRBD1 matches 10 bases. Trimming took 3 bases from V and 7 from J; bases not matched to a gene: 1. The germline V gene encodes CDR1 SGHRS and CDR2 YFSETQ. This CDR3 is 13 amino acids long. The CDR3: CASSSGQGNEQFF. DNA for the CDR3: TGCGCCAGCAGCTCGGGACAGGGGAATGAGCAGTTCTTC.

The chain couples TRBV5-4 to TRBJ2-7, with TRBD2 matching over 11 bases. The germline V gene has CDR1 SGHNT and CDR2 YYREEE (reference sequence). The CDR3 extends over 15 amino acids. V lost 4 bases, J lost 3 bases, and 6 bases stayed unmatched. The CDR3: CASSRGTSGDYEQYF. CDR3 sequence (DNA): TGTGCCAGCAGCCGGGGGACTAGCGGAGACTACGAGCAGTACTTC.

This clonotype was seen ten or more times. The chain couples TRBV19 to TRBJ2-1; TRBD2 matches 11 bases. The CDR3 runs to 14 residues. Germline V gene data show CDR1 as LNHDA and CDR2 as SQIVND (reference sequence). V was clipped by 6 bases and J by 6 bases; unmatched bases: 4. The CDR3 bases are TGTGCCAGTAGACTACTAGCGGGAGTCAATGAGCAGTTCTTC. Residues: CASRLLAGVNEQFF.

This clonotype showed up many times. The chain has TRBV27 and TRBJ2-7; unclear D gene. In germline, CDR1 is MNHEY, CDR2 SMNVEV (reference sequence). V was cut by 0 bases and J by 2 bases, with 11 bases left in between. The CDR3 extends over 15 amino acids. The CDR3 here is CASSLSNAPTYEQYF. The CDR3 region has the DNA TGTGCCAGCAGTTTATCGAATGCTCCGACCTACGAGCAGTACTTC.

This clonotype was observed a few times. The V call is TRBV30, the J call TRBJ2-2; tentatively, D is TRBD1 or TRBD2 (5 bases each). V was pared by 5 bases and J by 1 base, with 5 bases between. Germline CDR1 GTSNPN, CDR2 SVGIG (reference sequence). The CDR3 spans 12 residues. CDR3 nucleotide sequence: TGTGCCTGGGGGGGGAACACCGGGGAGCTGTTTTTT. This translates into CAWGGNTGELFF.

This clonotype was picked up many times. The V gene is TRBV27, the J gene TRBJ2-7, with 10 bases matching TRBD2. The CDR3 extends over 16 amino acids. After removal of 0 bases from V and 0 bases from J, the junction contained 2 bases not matched to a gene. CDR1 and CDR2 (germline): MNHEY, SMNVEV (reference sequence). The CDR3 DNA follows: TGTGCCAGCAGTTTATCGGGACTAGCGTTCTCCTACGAGCAGTACTTC. Translation: CASSLSGLAFSYEQYF.

This clonotype was counted at least ten times. The chain links TRBV29-1 to TRBJ2-1, with 10 bases that match TRBD2. Germline V gene data show CDR1 as SQVTM and CDR2 as ANQGSEA. This CDR3 comprises 13 residues. J gave up 9 bases and V 5 bases, and 7 bases lay outside the gene matches. CDR3 loop: CSVSGRVLSEQFF. The CDR3, as DNA: TGCAGCGTTAGCGGGAGGGTGTTGAGTGAGCAGTTCTTC.

The gene calls are TRBV7-2 and TRBJ2-1; no definite D call. CDR3 size: 15 residues. Germline CDR1 and CDR2: SGHTA and FQGNSA. V gave up 2 bases and J gave up 3 bases, with 11 bases separating them. CDR3 DNA sequence: TGTGCCAGCAGCTTAACTACTAACGTCTACAATGAGCAGTTCTTC. Translation gives CASSLTTNVYNEQFF.

This clonotype was recorded at least ten times. The chain joins TRBV15 to TRBJ2-1; 10 positions match TRBD2. The CDR3 totals 14 residues. The V and J ends lost 6 bases and 7 bases, in that order; junction bases with no gene match: 6. Germline lookup yields CDR1 LNHNV and CDR2 YYDKDF (reference sequence). The CDR3 DNA follows: TGTGCCACCAGGGCTAGCGGGAGTTTTAATGAGCAGTTCTTC. The encoded protein is CATRASGSFNEQFF.

At least ten counts were recorded for this clonotype. The V gene is TRBV20-1, the J gene TRBJ2-1; TRBD2 might be the D (5 bases). The CDR3 has 14 residues. Germline V gene sequence: CDR1 DFQATT, CDR2 SNEGSKA (reference sequence). Trimming removed 6 bases at V and 2 bases at J, with 14 bases between. CDR3 region: CSARGSATYNEQFF. The CDR3 DNA follows: TGCAGTGCCCGCGGTAGCGCAACCTACAATGAGCAGTTCTTC.

A remark on this clonotype: With a much larger clone just one base away, this may be a read error. This chain connects TRBV4-1 to TRBJ2-3, with D possibly matching TRBD2 (5 bases). Germline V gene lookup returns CDR1 MGHRA and CDR2 YSYEKL. Trimming took 1 base from V and 5 from J, leaving 13 bases between them. The CDR3 extends over 15 amino acids. The CDR3 sequence is CASSQVGGQVDTQYF. In DNA, the CDR3 is TGCGCCAGCAGCCAAGTGGGCGGGCAGGTAGATACGCAGTATTTT.